This T cell receptor (beta chain) was observed in a study of resident and recirculating memory T cells in vitiligo. Method: immunoSEQ multiplex PCR; TCRdb's copy keeps in-frame clones and lacks some. The data show about 76,000 clones, 92% seen once. Concerning this clone itself: Antigen specificity is unknown.

This CDR3 spans 15 amino acids. V lost 0 bases to trimming and J lost 0 bases, with 10 bases between them. Germline CDR1 is SGDLS and CDR2 is YYNGEE. Whole-study findings and limits: TCR sequences were not conserved across biopsy sites or patients.

The source of this sequence is a male donor with vitiligo. The gene calls are TRBV9 and TRBJ2-7; the D gene is possibly TRBD2 (6 bases). Sequences were obtained from blood. CDR3 nucleotide sequence: TGTGCCAGCAGCGTAGTCCCGGGAGACTCCTACGAGCAGTACTTC. Its protein product is CASSVVPGDSYEQYF.